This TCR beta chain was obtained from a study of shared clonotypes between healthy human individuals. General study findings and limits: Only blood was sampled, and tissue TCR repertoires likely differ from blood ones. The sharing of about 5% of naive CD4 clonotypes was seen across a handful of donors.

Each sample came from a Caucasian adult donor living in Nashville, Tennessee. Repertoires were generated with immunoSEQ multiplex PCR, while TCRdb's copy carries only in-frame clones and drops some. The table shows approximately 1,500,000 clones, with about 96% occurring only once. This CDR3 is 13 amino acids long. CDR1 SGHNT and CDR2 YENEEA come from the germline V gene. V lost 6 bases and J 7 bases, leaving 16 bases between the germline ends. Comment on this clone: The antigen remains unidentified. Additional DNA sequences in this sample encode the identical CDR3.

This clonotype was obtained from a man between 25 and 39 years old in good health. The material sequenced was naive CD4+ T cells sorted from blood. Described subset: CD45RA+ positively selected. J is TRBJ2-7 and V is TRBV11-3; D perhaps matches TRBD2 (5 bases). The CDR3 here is CASSFEGLGEQYF. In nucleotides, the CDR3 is TGTGCCAGCAGTTTTGAGGGTCTCGGGGAGCAGTACTTC.